This T cell receptor beta chain stems from a study of blood T cells in healthy people across ages. A sample-barcoded 5' primer and a J-beta primer mix were used in a second PCR of roughly 7 to 11 cycles. TCRdb redid the calling of the 5' RACE reads with MiXCR, one entry per CDR3 protein. The table records about 630,000 distinct CDR3 sequences, about 21% of them present only once. V shed 3 bases, J shed 5 bases, and the junction held 17 bases outside the gene matches. Looked up from germline, CDR1 is SGHTA and CDR2 is FQGNSA. This CDR3 comprises 18 residues. Donors each provided about 10 milliliters of peripheral blood. The authors extracted at least 6 micrograms of total RNA per sample.

The receptor was isolated from a man between 65 and 79 years old in good health. Sample: blood. The chain has TRBV7-2 and TRBJ2-5, with 8 bases identical to TRBD2. CDR3 in DNA: TGTGCCAGCAGCTTCTCGGGACTAGAGAGGATTGTGCAGGAGACCCAGTACTTC. This codes for CASSFSGLERIVQETQYF.